This T cell receptor (beta chain) came from a study of blood T cell repertoires in COVID-19. Clones were sequenced by immunoSEQ multiplex PCR, and TCRdb holds only the in-frame ones, with some missing. The table lists about 370,000 clones, roughly nine tenths of them singletons, with around 3% in the top ten. The CDR3 runs 16 residues. Germline values: CDR1 SGHTA, CDR2 FQGNSA. Trimming shortened V by 5 bases and J by 6 bases, and 19 bases separated the two germline ends. Enrollment of patients from Seattle took place during active infection, with longitudinal follow-up. The sequence was obtained from a woman under 40 with COVID-19, enrolled during active disease. Sequenced sample: peripheral blood. This sequence joins TRBV7-2 and TRBJ2-2, with D perhaps TRBD1 (6 bases). The CDR3 reads CASSTRQVFMSGELFF. The CDR3 coding sequence is TGTGCCAGCAGCACCAGACAGGTTTTTATGTCCGGGGAGCTGTTTTTT.